This is a list of T cell receptor beta chains from one sample in a study of preoperative IRX-2 immunotherapy in early breast cancer. The protocol was immunoSEQ multiplex PCR, while the TCRdb copy is restricted to in-frame clones and leaves out a portion. The sample contains about 43,000 clones, about 94% of which appear only once. The sample was tumor tissue, taken after IRX-2 immunotherapy. Source of these receptors: a human donor with breast cancer. Each CDR3 is given with its conserved first and last residue. The D gene is left open where the match is weak. A row's size may be missing; if present it is once, few, many or a size class.

j_call v_call d_call clone_size cdr3_aa cdr3_nt
TRBJ2-1 TRBV20-1 NA NA CSALVVNEQFF TGCAGTGCCCTCGTAGTTAATGAGCAGTTCTTC
TRBJ1-1 TRBV28 NA NA CAGHRVFIGNTEAFF TGTGCCGGCCATAGGGTTTTCATCGGGAACACTGAAGCTTTCTTT
TRBJ1-2 TRBV18 TRBD1 NA CASSPWTGEGGYTF TGTGCCAGCTCACCGTGGACAGGGGAAGGTGGCTACACCTTC
TRBJ1-6 TRBV28 NA NA CASSFGSRAYNSPLHF TGTGCCAGCAGTTTTGGGAGTAGGGCCTATAATTCACCCCTCCACTTT
TRBJ2-3 TRBV5-4 TRBD2 NA CASSLETSGSGTDTQYF TGTGCCAGCAGCTTGGAGACTAGCGGGAGTGGAACAGATACGCAGTATTTT
TRBJ1-6 TRBV28 NA NA CASTPRFNSPLHF TGTGCCAGCACGCCGCGTTTTAATTCACCCCTCCACTTT
TRBJ2-3 TRBV10-3 NA NA CAISGANADTQYF TGTGCCATCAGTGGGGCAAACGCAGATACGCAGTATTTT
TRBJ1-1 TRBV5-1 TRBD1 once CASSDRGNTEAFF TGCGCCAGCTCGGACAGGGGTAATACTGAAGCTTTCTTT
TRBJ2-3 TRBV9 NA NA CASSANRWDTQYF TGTGCCAGCAGCGCTAACCGCTGGGATACGCAGTATTTT
TRBJ2-3 TRBV27 NA NA CASSLPRGVTDTQYF TGTGCCAGCAGTCTCCCCCGGGGAGTCACAGATACGCAGTATTTT
TRBJ1-5 TRBV6-5 NA NA CASTRGRDQPQHF TGTGCCAGCACGCGGGGACGGGATCAGCCCCAGCATTTT
TRBJ2-3 TRBV5-1 TRBD2 NA CASSQERGGVTDTQYF TGCGCCAGCAGCCAGGAGCGGGGGGGCGTCACAGATACGCAGTATTTT
TRBJ2-3 TRBV7-3 TRBD1 NA CASSDRGPADTQYF TGTGCCAGCAGTGACAGGGGCCCCGCAGATACGCAGTATTTT
TRBJ1-2 TRBV28 NA NA CASSLIGETYGYTF TGTGCCAGCAGTTTAATCGGGGAGACCTATGGCTACACCTTC
TRBJ2-7 TRBV19 NA NA CASRLSGGSSYEQYF TGTGCCAGTAGGTTATCGGGGGGCAGCTCCTACGAGCAGTACTTC
TRBJ2-1 TRBV21-1 NA NA CASSRETGTEQFF TGTGCCAGCAGCCGAGAAACCGGGACTGAGCAGTTCTTC
TRBJ2-7 TRBV7-6 NA NA CASSLGPLYEQYF TGTGCCAGCAGCTTAGGTCCCTTATACGAGCAGTACTTC
TRBJ2-5 TRBV4-3 TRBD2 NA CASSQGAGVQETQYF TGCGCCAGCAGCCAAGGAGCGGGGGTCCAAGAGACCCAGTACTTC
TRBJ2-7 TRBV14 NA NA CASSQVVRGEQYF TGTGCCAGCAGCCAGGTGGTGCGAGGGGAGCAGTACTTC
TRBJ2-3 TRBV5-1 NA NA CASSFAFPDTQYF TGCGCCAGCAGCTTTGCGTTCCCAGATACGCAGTATTTT
TRBJ2-7 TRBV2 NA once CASLRDGPYEQYF TGTGCCAGCCTCCGGGACGGCCCCTACGAGCAGTACTTC
TRBJ2-2 TRBV4-2 NA NA CASSQALTGGPGELFF TGTGCCAGCAGCCAAGCCCTAACGGGGGGCCCCGGGGAGCTGTTTTTT
TRBJ1-3 TRBV7-2 NA NA CASSLGGMGSGNTIYF TGTGCCAGCAGCTTAGGGGGGATGGGCTCTGGAAACACCATATATTTT
TRBJ1-4 TRBV19 NA NA CASSLPGLNEKLFF TGTGCCAGTAGTTTGCCGGGGCTGAATGAAAAACTGTTTTTT
TRBJ2-5 TRBV11-2 TRBD2 NA CASRPRTSGGTSQETQYF TGTGCCAGCAGGCCCCGGACTAGCGGGGGGACTAGCCAAGAGACCCAGTACTTC
TRBJ2-7 TRBV7-6 TRBD1 NA CASSLGQGAIEQYF TGTGCCAGCAGCTTGGGACAGGGGGCCATCGAGCAGTACTTC
TRBJ1-5 TRBV9 NA NA CASSAGGGRNQPQHF TGTGCCAGCAGCGCTGGGGGGGGCCGCAATCAGCCCCAGCATTTT
TRBJ2-2 TRBV9 NA once CASSVAYGTGELFF TGTGCCAGCAGCGTAGCGTACGGTACCGGGGAGCTGTTTTTT
TRBJ2-3 TRBV29-1 NA NA CSVPVSTDTQYF TGCAGCGTCCCTGTGAGCACAGATACGCAGTATTTT
TRBJ2-3 TRBV18 NA NA CASSPFGRGTDTQYF TGTGCCAGCTCACCATTTGGACGGGGGACAGATACGCAGTATTTT
TRBJ2-7 TRBV11-2 NA NA CASRSYDEQYF TGTGCCAGCAGGTCTTACGACGAGCAGTACTTC
TRBJ2-3 TRBV5-8 TRBD2 NA CASSSGLTGGRTDTQYF TGTGCCAGCAGCTCAGGTTTGACGGGAGGGAGGACAGATACGCAGTATTTT
TRBJ1-5 TRBV7-6 NA NA CASSPVGGGNQPQHF TGTGCCAGCAGCCCTGTAGGAGGGGGCAATCAGCCCCAGCATTTT
TRBJ2-5 TRBV4-3 NA NA CASSPTTGLETQYF TGCGCCAGCAGCCCCACCACCGGGTTAGAGACCCAGTACTTC
TRBJ2-4 TRBV2 NA NA CASVGALAKNIQYF TGTGCCAGCGTGGGGGCGCTTGCCAAAAACATTCAGTACTTC
TRBJ1-5 TRBV19 NA few CASSYHNQPQHF TGTGCCAGTAGTTATCACAATCAGCCCCAGCATTTT
TRBJ2-1 TRBV29-1 TRBD1 NA CSVESGTDHEQFF TGCAGCGTTGAATCCGGGACAGACCATGAGCAGTTCTTC
TRBJ2-5 TRBV7-8 NA NA CASSLVEVKETQYF TGTGCCAGCAGCTTAGTGGAGGTAAAGGAGACCCAGTACTTC
TRBJ2-3 TRBV7-2 NA NA CASSFVSDRIDTQYF TGTGCCAGCAGCTTTGTCTCGGACCGAATAGATACGCAGTATTTT
TRBJ2-7 TRBV7-9 NA medium-sized CASSPRGPYEQYF TGTGCCAGCAGCCCCAGGGGTCCCTACGAGCAGTACTTC
TRBJ1-6 TRBV6-4 NA NA CASSDQGFDSPLHF TGTGCCAGCAGTGACCAGGGATTTGATTCACCCCTCCACTTT
TRBJ2-2 TRBV13 TRBD2 once CASSIQRGRGTGELFF TGTGCCAGCAGCATTCAGCGGGGGCGCGGCACCGGGGAGCTGTTTTTT
TRBJ1-3 TRBV29-1 NA NA CSYRDNSGNTIYF TGCAGCTATCGGGACAACTCTGGAAACACCATATATTTT
TRBJ1-6 TRBV2 NA NA CASALQNSPLHF TGTGCCAGCGCCTTGCAAAATTCACCCCTCCACTTT
TRBJ2-2 TRBV7-9 TRBD1 NA CASKGGSPNTGELFF TGTGCCAGCAAAGGGGGCAGCCCGAACACCGGGGAGCTGTTTTTT
TRBJ2-7 TRBV9 NA NA CASSVGDYEQYF TGTGCCAGCAGCGTAGGGGATTACGAGCAGTACTTC
TRBJ2-7 TRBV23-1 TRBD2 medium-sized CASSQSIGREPSYEQYF TGCGCCAGCAGTCAATCGATAGGGCGGGAGCCGTCCTACGAGCAGTACTTC
TRBJ2-3 TRBV5-6 NA NA CASSFYVGGSADTQYF TGTGCCAGCAGCTTCTACGTAGGAGGGAGCGCAGATACGCAGTATTTT